This T cell receptor beta chain was observed in a study of T cells after yellow fever vaccination. Study-wide results and limits: By day 5 rather than day 15, the secondary response had peaked, though it was weaker. Bulk-population clonotypes that are abundant could appear as contaminants in FACS-sorted repertoires. Among primary-vaccination clones, most reappeared after the booster, at almost 98% for CD4 and 85% to 90% for CD8.

This clonotype has only a few counts. The antigen is undetermined. The V gene's germline CDR1 is SGDLS and CDR2 YYNGEE. V lost 7 bases, J lost 0 bases, and 14 bases lay in between. This CDR3 region has 14 residues. One entry per CDR3 protein results from TCRdb running MiXCR on the 5' RACE reads. The profile shows 300,000 or so distinct CDR3 sequences, 10% to 15% of them singletons. The source was CD4+ T cells sorted from PBMCs, collected 45 days after the yellow fever booster vaccination. This TCR was sampled from a man aged 25-45 years who received the YFV17D yellow fever vaccine. V and J are TRBV9 and TRBJ2-7; a possible D gene is TRBD2 (6 bases). Written as DNA, the CDR3 is TGTGCCAGCTCGGGGGTAGCGCCCTCCTACGAGCAGTACTTC. Amino acids: CASSGVAPSYEQYF.